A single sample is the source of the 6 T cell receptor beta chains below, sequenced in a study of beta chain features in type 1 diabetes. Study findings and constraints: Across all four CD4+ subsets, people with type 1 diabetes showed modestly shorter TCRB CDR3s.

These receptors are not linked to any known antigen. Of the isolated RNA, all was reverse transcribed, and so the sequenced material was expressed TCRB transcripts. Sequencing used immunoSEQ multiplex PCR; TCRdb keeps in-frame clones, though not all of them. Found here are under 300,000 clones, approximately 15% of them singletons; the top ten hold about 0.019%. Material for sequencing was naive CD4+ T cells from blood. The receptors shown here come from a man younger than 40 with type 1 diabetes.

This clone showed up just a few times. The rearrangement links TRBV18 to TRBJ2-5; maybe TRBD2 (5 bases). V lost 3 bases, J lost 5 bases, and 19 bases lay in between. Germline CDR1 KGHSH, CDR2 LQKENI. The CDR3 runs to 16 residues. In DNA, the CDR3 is TGTGCCAGCTCACCGCAGACTATCCAGAACGGGGAGACCCAGTACTTC. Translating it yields CASSPQTIQNGETQYF.

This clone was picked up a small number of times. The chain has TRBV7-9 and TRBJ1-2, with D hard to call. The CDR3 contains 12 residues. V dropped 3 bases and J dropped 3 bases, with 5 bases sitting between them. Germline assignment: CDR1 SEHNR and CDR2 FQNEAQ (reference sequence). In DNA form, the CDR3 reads TGTGCCAGCAGCTTGGGCGACTATGGCTACACCTTC. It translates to CASSLGDYGYTF. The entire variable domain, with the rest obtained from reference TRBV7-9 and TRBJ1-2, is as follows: DTGVSQNPRHKITKRGQNVTFRCDPISEHNRLYWYRQTLGQGPEFLTYFQNEAQLEKSRLLSDRFSAERPKGSFSTLEIQRTEQGDSAMYLCASSLGDYGYTFGSGTRLTVV.

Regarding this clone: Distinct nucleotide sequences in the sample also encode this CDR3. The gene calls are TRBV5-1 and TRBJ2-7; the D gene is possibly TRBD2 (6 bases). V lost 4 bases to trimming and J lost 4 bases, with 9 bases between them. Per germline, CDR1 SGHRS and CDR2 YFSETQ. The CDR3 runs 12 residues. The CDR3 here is CASSPEGYEQYF. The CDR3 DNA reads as TGCGCCAGCAGCCCGGAGGGGTACGAGCAGTACTTC.

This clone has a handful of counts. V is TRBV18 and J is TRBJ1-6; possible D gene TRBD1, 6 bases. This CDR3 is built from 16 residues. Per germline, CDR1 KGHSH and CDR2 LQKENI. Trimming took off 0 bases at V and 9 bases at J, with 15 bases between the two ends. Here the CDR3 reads CASSPPPGALGSPLHF. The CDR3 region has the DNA TGTGCCAGCTCACCACCTCCAGGGGCCCTCGGTTCACCCCTCCACTTT.

The CDR3: CSVAGTVNTEAFF. CDR3 DNA sequence: TGCAGCGTTGCCGGGACAGTAAACACTGAAGCTTTCTTT. The chain recombines TRBV29-1 with TRBJ1-1; 7 bases match TRBD1. Germline V lookup: CDR1 SQVTM, CDR2 ANQGSEA. This CDR3 contains 13 residues. V was pared by 4 bases and J by 2 bases, with 4 bases of the junction left unmatched.

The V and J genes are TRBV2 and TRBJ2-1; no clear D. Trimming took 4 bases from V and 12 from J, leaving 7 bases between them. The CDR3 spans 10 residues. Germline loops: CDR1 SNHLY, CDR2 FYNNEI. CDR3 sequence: CASSVTGQFF. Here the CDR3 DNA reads TGTGCCAGCAGTGTTACGGGGCAGTTCTTC.